This entry lists 7 T cell receptor beta chains sequenced from one sample in a study of blood T cell repertoires in COVID-19. Measured with immunoSEQ multiplex PCR; TCRdb has only the in-frame clones, and not every one. The table includes around 700,000 clones, 75% to 90% detected once. Sequenced material: peripheral blood. Receptor source: a woman aged 18-29 years with acute or convalescent COVID-19.

The chain has TRBV6-6 and TRBJ1-3, with a tentative D call TRBD1 (5 bases). V was pared by 7 bases and J by 4 bases, with 11 bases between. Germline V gene data show CDR1 as MNHNY and CDR2 as SVGAGI (reference sequence). This CDR3 is 13 amino acids long. The CDR3 is CASNLGPGNTIYF. The CDR3 DNA reads as TGTGCCAGCAACCTGGGGCCGGGAAACACCATATATTTT.

CDR3 amino acids: CASSRGRLNQPQHF. The CDR3, as DNA: TGTGCCAGTAGCAGGGGACGGCTAAATCAGCCCCAGCATTTT. The chain uses TRBV19 and TRBJ1-5, with D maybe TRBD1 (6 bases). The V gene's germline CDR1 is LNHDA and CDR2 SQIVND (reference sequence). Trimming pared 6 bases from V and 4 bases from J, leaving 13 bases between. The CDR3 sequence is 14 residues long.

V and J are TRBV5-4 and TRBJ1-2, with a weak D call TRBD1 (6 bases). This CDR3 contains 13 residues. Looked up from germline, CDR1 is SGHNT and CDR2 is YYREEE (reference sequence). The V gene lost 7 bases and the J gene lost 4 bases, with 14 bases spanning the gap. As DNA, the CDR3 is TGTGCCAGCGGGCCAGGGGATCGCTATGGCTACACCTTC. It is translated as CASGPGDRYGYTF.

The V and J genes are TRBV28 and TRBJ2-7; 7 nucleotides line up with TRBD1. V lost 8 bases to trimming and J lost 6 bases; unmatched junction nucleotides: 13. In germline, CDR1 is MDHEN, CDR2 SYDVKM. The CDR3 is 14 residues long. The CDR3 nucleotides read TGTGCCAGCTGTACCGACAGGGCCCCTGCCGAGCAGTACTTC. Amino acids: CASCTDRAPAEQYF.

In the case of this clone: Other DNA sequences of this sample code for an identical CDR3. This sequence joins TRBV4-1 and TRBJ1-2; TRBD1 is a possible D gene (6 bases). Trimming left V 1 base short and J 5 bases short, with 11 bases between. Germline V CDR1 and CDR2: MGHRA, YSYEKL. This CDR3 has 14 amino acids. CDR3 sequence: CASSQGGRGYGYTF. The CDR3 DNA reads TGCGCCAGCAGCCAAGGCGGCAGGGGATATGGCTACACCTTC.

The chain recombines TRBV28 with TRBJ1-1, with D maybe TRBD1 (6 bases). CDR1 is MDHEN and CDR2 is SYDVKM in the germline V gene. Between the trimmed V and J ends, which lost 6 bases and 1 base, there was a span of 9 bases. The CDR3 loop spans 13 amino acids. CDR3 DNA: TGTGCCAGCAGGAAGACAGGGAACACTGAAGCTTTCTTT. Translating it yields CASRKTGNTEAFF.

This clone was counted a single time. The rearrangement joins TRBV10-1 to TRBJ1-5; D gene uncertain. Germline V gene lookup returns CDR1 WNHNN and CDR2 SYGVQD (reference sequence). The CDR3 has 13 amino acids. Trimming stripped 0 bases from V and 11 bases from J, with 11 bases between. CDR3 in DNA: TGCGCCAGCAGTGAGTCCTTACCGGGTGCCCAGCATTTT. Protein: CASSESLPGAQHF.